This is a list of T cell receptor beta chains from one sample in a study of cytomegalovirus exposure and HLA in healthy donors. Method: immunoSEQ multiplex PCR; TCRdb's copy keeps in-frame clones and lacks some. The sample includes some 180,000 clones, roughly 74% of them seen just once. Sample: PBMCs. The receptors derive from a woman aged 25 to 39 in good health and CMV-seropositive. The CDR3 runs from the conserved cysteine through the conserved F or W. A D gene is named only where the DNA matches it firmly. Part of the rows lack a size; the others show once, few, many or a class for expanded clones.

DNA: TGTGCCAGCTCACCAGCCCCCGGGACAGGATACACCGGGGAGCTGTTTTTT; CDR3: CASSPAPGTGYTGELFF; size: NA; D: TRBD1; J: TRBJ2-2; V: TRBV18
DNA: TGTGCCAGCAGTCCACTAGCGGGAGAATACAATGAGCAGTTCTTC; CDR3: CASSPLAGEYNEQFF; size: few; D: TRBD2; J: TRBJ2-1; V: TRBV28
DNA: TGCGCCAGCAGCTATCCGGGGGTTCATACAGATACGCAGTATTTT; CDR3: CASSYPGVHTDTQYF; size: once; D: NA; J: TRBJ2-3; V: TRBV4-1
DNA: TGCGCCAGCAGCTTGGGGTGGGAGGGATACAATGAGCAGTTCTTC; CDR3: CASSLGWEGYNEQFF; size: once; D: TRBD2; J: TRBJ2-1; V: TRBV5-1
DNA: TGCGCCAGCAGAGGGGCATCAGGGGTCAATAATTCACCCCTCCACTTT; CDR3: CASRGASGVNNSPLHF; size: few; D: NA; J: TRBJ1-6; V: TRBV4-3
DNA: TGTGCTAGTGGCTTAACGGGGAATGAGCAGTTCTTC; CDR3: CASGLTGNEQFF; size: NA; D: NA; J: TRBJ2-1; V: TRBV12-5
DNA: TGTGCCAGCAGCTCCGGGAGGACAGATACGCAGTATTTT; CDR3: CASSSGRTDTQYF; size: NA; D: TRBD2; J: TRBJ2-3; V: TRBV5-4
DNA: TGTGCCAGCAGCTTCATTTCACTAGCGGTGGGGGCAGATACGCAGTATTTT; CDR3: CASSFISLAVGADTQYF; size: NA; D: TRBD2; J: TRBJ2-3; V: TRBV7-2
DNA: TGCGCCAGCAGCCCGCGCCCCCGTGGTTTAACGAGCAATCAGCCCCAGCATTTT; CDR3: CASSPRPRGLTSNQPQHF; size: few; D: NA; J: TRBJ1-5; V: TRBV5-1
DNA: TGTGCCAGCAGTCACCCTTTCGACCGAGCGGGCACTGAAGCTTTCTTT; CDR3: CASSHPFDRAGTEAFF; size: NA; D: NA; J: TRBJ1-1; V: TRBV2
DNA: TGTGCCAGCAGCTTGGGCGGGAGGATGAACACTGAAGCTTTCTTT; CDR3: CASSLGGRMNTEAFF; size: NA; D: NA; J: TRBJ1-1; V: TRBV5-6
DNA: TGTGCCAGCAGCTCAGGGACAGGGGATGAGCAGTACTTC; CDR3: CASSSGTGDEQYF; size: NA; D: TRBD1; J: TRBJ2-5; V: TRBV5-6
DNA: TGTGCCAGCAGCGTAGGCGGCGGGAGGGCCTACAATGAGCAGTTCTTC; CDR3: CASSVGGGRAYNEQFF; size: once; D: TRBD2; J: TRBJ2-1; V: TRBV9
DNA: TGTGCCAGCAGCGTGTCCGGGACACTTAATGAAAAACTGTTTTTT; CDR3: CASSVSGTLNEKLFF; size: NA; D: NA; J: TRBJ1-4; V: TRBV9
DNA: TGCGCCAGCAGCCCAGTGGGACTTTCAGACACAGATACGCAGTATTTT; CDR3: CASSPVGLSDTDTQYF; size: NA; D: NA; J: TRBJ2-3; V: TRBV4-1
DNA: TGTGCCAGCAGTTACATGATCAATCAGCCCCAGCATTTT; CDR3: CASSYMINQPQHF; size: NA; D: NA; J: TRBJ1-5; V: TRBV2
DNA: TGTGCCAGTAGTATAGGAAGCGGGCCTTATGGCTACACCTTC; CDR3: CASSIGSGPYGYTF; size: NA; D: NA; J: TRBJ1-2; V: TRBV19
DNA: TGTGCCAGCAGTGAAGGGGGACTAGAGACCGGGGAGCTGTTTTTT; CDR3: CASSEGGLETGELFF; size: NA; D: TRBD2; J: TRBJ2-2; V: TRBV25-1
DNA: TGTGCCAGTAACACTGACCCCCGGGACAGGGGCTACGAGCAGTACTTC; CDR3: CASNTDPRDRGYEQYF; size: NA; D: TRBD1; J: TRBJ2-7; V: TRBV19
DNA: TGTGCCAGCAGCCGAACGAGACTAGCGGGGGGGCCTAAAGAGACCCAGTACTTC; CDR3: CASSRTRLAGGPKETQYF; size: NA; D: TRBD2; J: TRBJ2-5; V: TRBV7-8
DNA: TGTGCCAGCAGTGAACAGGGACAGGCTACCTACGAGCAGTACTTC; CDR3: CASSEQGQATYEQYF; size: NA; D: TRBD1; J: TRBJ2-7; V: TRBV2
DNA: TGTGCCAGCAGCAACTCAGCGGGCCTGAACACCGGGGAGCTGTTTTTT; CDR3: CASSNSAGLNTGELFF; size: NA; D: NA; J: TRBJ2-2; V: TRBV7-9
DNA: TGCGCCAGCAGCGCCCAGGCGAGCTCCTACGAGCAGTACTTC; CDR3: CASSAQASSYEQYF; size: NA; D: NA; J: TRBJ2-7; V: TRBV4-3
DNA: TGTGCCAGTAGTCCCGGGACAGGTATGACCTACGAGCAGTACTTC; CDR3: CASSPGTGMTYEQYF; size: NA; D: TRBD1; J: TRBJ2-7; V: TRBV19
DNA: TGTGCCAGCAGCTTATTGCGGGCCCAAGAGACCCAGTACTTC; CDR3: CASSLLRAQETQYF; size: NA; D: NA; J: TRBJ2-5; V: TRBV7-9
DNA: TGTGCCAGCAGCCACAGCGGGATCTACAATGAGCAGTTCTTC; CDR3: CASSHSGIYNEQFF; size: once; D: TRBD2; J: TRBJ2-1; V: TRBV7-9
DNA: TGTGCCAGCAGCTTATCCTCCCCTGGGGGCGGCTACACCTTC; CDR3: CASSLSSPGGGYTF; size: NA; D: NA; J: TRBJ1-2; V: TRBV13
DNA: TGTGCTAAGAGGGACATTCACCACGAGCAGTACTTC; CDR3: CAKRDIHHEQYF; size: NA; D: NA; J: TRBJ2-7; V: TRBV6-5
DNA: TGTGCCAGCAGTTACAGAACGCCGTGGGACGAGCAGTACTTC; CDR3: CASSYRTPWDEQYF; size: few; D: NA; J: TRBJ2-7; V: TRBV27
DNA: TGTGCCAGCGATGATACCGAGTACAATGAGCAGTTCTTC; CDR3: CASDDTEYNEQFF; size: NA; D: NA; J: TRBJ2-1; V: TRBV6-1
DNA: TGTGCCAGCAGCTTAATTCCGGGGGACCGCTCCTACAATGAGCAGTTCTTC; CDR3: CASSLIPGDRSYNEQFF; size: NA; D: NA; J: TRBJ2-1; V: TRBV11-1
DNA: TGTGCCAGCAGCCCACAGGGGGCGCGGCATCAGCCCCAGCATTTT; CDR3: CASSPQGARHQPQHF; size: NA; D: TRBD1; J: TRBJ1-5; V: TRBV7-2
DNA: TGTGCCATCAGTGCAAGGGACAGGCAAGAGACCCAGTACTTC; CDR3: CAISARDRQETQYF; size: NA; D: TRBD1; J: TRBJ2-5; V: TRBV10-3
DNA: TGTGCCTGGAGTCCTCGCGGCAGGGATCAGCCCCAGCATTTT; CDR3: CAWSPRGRDQPQHF; size: NA; D: NA; J: TRBJ1-5; V: TRBV30
DNA: TGTGCCAGCAGAGCGTCCCAGCGGGGGGGCGAGACCGGGGAGCTGTTTTTT; CDR3: CASRASQRGGETGELFF; size: NA; D: TRBD2; J: TRBJ2-2; V: TRBV7-9
DNA: TGTGCCTGGGACCCTTCCGTCGGACTAGCGGCCACAGATGCGCAGTATTTT; CDR3: CAWDPSVGLAATDAQYF; size: NA; D: TRBD2; J: TRBJ2-3; V: TRBV30
DNA: TGTGCCTCCGCCCCCCCAGGACTAGCGGGAGACGAGCAGTACTTC; CDR3: CASAPPGLAGDEQYF; size: NA; D: TRBD2; J: TRBJ2-7; V: TRBV30
DNA: TGTGCCAGCTCAGAGCCGGGGATTACTTACGAGCAGTACTTC; CDR3: CASSEPGITYEQYF; size: NA; D: NA; J: TRBJ2-7; V: TRBV18
DNA: TGTGCCAGCACTAATAAGCGGAGCTCCTACAATGAGCAGTTCTTC; CDR3: CASTNKRSSYNEQFF; size: NA; D: NA; J: TRBJ2-1; V: TRBV6-1
DNA: TGTTCCAGCAGCTGGATGGGACAGCCCTACGAGCAGTACTTC; CDR3: CSSSWMGQPYEQYF; size: NA; D: TRBD1; J: TRBJ2-7; V: TRBV7-9
DNA: TGTGCCAGCAGCCCCGGTGGGGCAGGGGGCTACAATGAGCAGTTCTTC; CDR3: CASSPGGAGGYNEQFF; size: NA; D: TRBD1; J: TRBJ2-1; V: TRBV7-2
DNA: TGCGCCAGCAGCAGGGACAGGGTAGATACGCAGTATTTT; CDR3: CASSRDRVDTQYF; size: few; D: TRBD1; J: TRBJ2-3; V: TRBV5-1
DNA: TGCGCCAGCAGCCATTTGCAGGGTTTGAACACTGAAGCTTTCTTT; CDR3: CASSHLQGLNTEAFF; size: NA; D: NA; J: TRBJ1-1; V: TRBV5-1
DNA: TGTGCCAGCAGAGCCCCACTTTTGAGGGCCTATGAGCAGTTCTTC; CDR3: CASRAPLLRAYEQFF; size: NA; D: NA; J: TRBJ2-1; V: TRBV6-6
DNA: TGTGCCAGCAGTGAAGGGGCGGGGTCTGGGGCCAACGTCCTGACTTTC; CDR3: CASSEGAGSGANVLTF; size: NA; D: NA; J: TRBJ2-6; V: TRBV6-1
DNA: TGTGCCAGCAGCCGGGGACTAGCGGGGGGGCAGGCCGGGGAGCTGTTTTTT; CDR3: CASSRGLAGGQAGELFF; size: NA; D: TRBD2; J: TRBJ2-2; V: TRBV5-4
DNA: TGTGCCAGCACCCTTGACGCGGGGGGGAGCGAGCAGTTCTTC; CDR3: CASTLDAGGSEQFF; size: NA; D: TRBD2; J: TRBJ2-1; V: TRBV5-4
DNA: TGTGCCAGCAGCCGACAGGATAGCAATCAGCCCCAGCATTTT; CDR3: CASSRQDSNQPQHF; size: many; D: NA; J: TRBJ1-5; V: TRBV7-9
DNA: TGTGCCAGCAGTACTCAACAGGGCTACGAGCAGTACTTC; CDR3: CASSTQQGYEQYF; size: NA; D: NA; J: TRBJ2-7; V: TRBV28
DNA: TGTGCCAGCAGTTATACTAGAAGCAATGAGCAGTTCTTC; CDR3: CASSYTRSNEQFF; size: NA; D: NA; J: TRBJ2-1; V: TRBV6-5
DNA: TGCGCCAGCAGCTTGGATACAGGAAGGCGCACAGATACGCAGTATTTT; CDR3: CASSLDTGRRTDTQYF; size: NA; D: NA; J: TRBJ2-3; V: TRBV5-1
DNA: TGTGCCAGCAGCCCCCTCCGGGACACGGAGAATGAGCAGTTCTTC; CDR3: CASSPLRDTENEQFF; size: NA; D: NA; J: TRBJ2-1; V: TRBV5-4
DNA: TGCGCCAGCAGCCAAGATTCGGGGGGAGTGAACACTGAAGCTTTCTTT; CDR3: CASSQDSGGVNTEAFF; size: NA; D: NA; J: TRBJ1-1; V: TRBV4-3
DNA: TGTGCCAGCAGTTCAACTAGCGGGGTGCCCTTTTACGAGCAGTACTTC; CDR3: CASSSTSGVPFYEQYF; size: NA; D: TRBD2; J: TRBJ2-7; V: TRBV6-5
DNA: TGTGCCAGCAGCAGTTACAGTGGTCAGTACTTC; CDR3: CASSSYSGQYF; size: NA; D: NA; J: TRBJ2-7; V: TRBV6-6
DNA: TGTGCCAGCAGCTTGGGGGGGATGGGCCACCAACTAGATACGCAGTATTTT; CDR3: CASSLGGMGHQLDTQYF; size: NA; D: TRBD2; J: TRBJ2-3; V: TRBV7-8